There are a few counts of the clone carrying this T cell receptor beta chain. V shed 5 bases and J shed 0 bases, with 11 bases lying between them. The CDR3 consists of 16 residues. Per the germline V gene, CDR1 is MNHEY and CDR2 is SMNVEV (reference sequence). The data stem from a study of T cell changes during pregnancy in multiple sclerosis. Some clones are missing from TCRdb's copy, which holds only in-frame ones; the method was immunoSEQ multiplex PCR. The profile shows around 61,000 clones, about 86% of them singletons. The rearrangement uses TRBV27 and TRBJ1-6; a possible D gene is TRBD1 (6 bases). The sequenced sample was peripheral blood from another person, used as feeder cells. This TCR came from a human donor whose cells served as feeder cells for cultures in a pregnancy study. The CDR3 loop reads CASSRAGVSYNSPLHF. DNA of the CDR3: TGTGCCAGCAGTCGGGCAGGGGTCTCCTATAATTCACCCCTCCACTTT.